The 25 T cell receptor beta chains below were found in one sample sequenced in a study of identical twins. TCRdb called the 5' RACE reads again in MiXCR, with one record for every CDR3 protein. The sample records about 530,000 distinct CDR3 sequences, 20% to 25% being singletons. These data were likewise used in another study, on yellow fever vaccine responses in identical twins.

Input material: CD4+ T cells sorted from blood. The source is a woman aged 18 to 35 in good health.

This rearrangement joins TRBV9 to TRBJ1-3; D is ambiguous. This CDR3 spans 17 amino acids. V lost 2 bases and J 0 bases, leaving 15 bases between the germline ends. CDR1 and CDR2 (germline): SGDLS, YYNGEE. The CDR3: CASSVFPPTSSGNTIYF. CDR3 DNA: TGTGCCAGCAGCGTTTTTCCCCCCACGTCCTCTGGAAACACCATATATTTT.

The chain is built from TRBV7-9 and TRBJ2-1, with 9 bases lining up with TRBD2. Germline loops: CDR1 SEHNR, CDR2 FQNEAQ (reference sequence). This CDR3 region has 16 residues. V was clipped by 5 bases and J by 0 bases; unmatched bases: 5. CDR3 in DNA: TGTGCCAGCAGCCTTCTTAGCGGGAGCTCCTACAATGAGCAGTTCTTC. Translated, it gives CASSLLSGSSYNEQFF. Full variable domain (remainder filled in from reference TRBV7-9 and TRBJ2-1): DTGVSQNPRHKITKRGQNVTFRCDPISEHNRLYWYRQTLGQGPEFLTYFQNEAQLEKSRLLSDRFSAERPKGSFSTLEIQRTEQGDSAMYLCASSLLSGSSYNEQFFGPGTRLTVL.

The CDR3 protein is CSARTSGRALGMSGETQYF. In nucleotides, the CDR3 is TGCAGTGCTAGGACTAGCGGGAGGGCCTTAGGGATGTCGGGGGAGACCCAGTACTTC. The chain links TRBV20-1 to TRBJ2-5; 14 nucleotides line up with TRBD2. The CDR3 has 19 amino acids. The V gene end was trimmed by 3 bases and the J gene end by 5 bases; junction bases not matched to a gene: 17. CDR1 DFQATT and CDR2 SNEGSKA come from the germline V gene (reference sequence).

This chain joins TRBV6-1 and TRBJ2-1; 7 bases are shared with TRBD2. The ends lost 7 bases at V and 8 bases at J; junction bases unmatched: 11. Per germline, CDR1 MNHNS and CDR2 SASEGT. The CDR3 is 14 amino acids. Here the CDR3 reads CASTLVAGVHEQFF. CDR3 in DNA: TGTGCCAGCACCCTTGTCGCGGGAGTACATGAGCAGTTCTTC.

This clonotype was counted between two and nine times. The chain is built from TRBV27 and TRBJ2-7; the D call may be TRBD1 or TRBD2 (5 bases each). In germline, CDR1 is MNHEY, CDR2 SMNVEV (reference sequence). Deletions cut 4 bases from V and 3 bases from J, with 13 bases between. This CDR3 is 14 amino acids long. The CDR3 DNA follows: TGTGCCAGCAGTTGTATAGGGGACCTCTACGAGCAGTACGTC. This sequence encodes CASSCIGDLYEQYV.

V usage is TRBV19 and J usage is TRBJ2-1; 11 bases map to TRBD2. J was trimmed by 6 bases and V by 8 bases; bases with no gene match: 6. CDR1 is LNHDA and CDR2 is SQIVND in the germline V gene (reference sequence). This CDR3 contains 14 residues. The CDR3 here is CASRLAGLLNEQFF. The CDR3 bases are TGTGCCAGTCGACTAGCGGGATTACTCAATGAGCAGTTCTTC.

The chain uses TRBV18 and TRBJ2-1, with 7 positions matching TRBD1. CDR3 size: 15 residues. J gave up 4 bases and V 2 bases, and 5 bases lay outside the gene matches. Germline lookup yields CDR1 KGHSH and CDR2 LQKENI. The CDR3 region is CASSPTPQGYNEQFF. CDR3 in DNA: TGTGCCAGCTCACCAACCCCACAGGGGTACAATGAGCAGTTCTTC.

The chain couples TRBV27 to TRBJ1-6; weak D call: TRBD1 (6 bases). Per germline, CDR1 MNHEY and CDR2 SMNVEV (reference sequence). The ends were cut back, 4 bases at V and 5 bases at J, with 12 bases in the middle. The CDR3 extends over 15 amino acids. The CDR3 bases are TGTGCCAGCAGTTCCAGGACAGCGAATAATTCACCCCTCCACTTT. It translates to CASSSRTANNSPLHF.

This chain joins TRBV7-9 and TRBJ2-5; 9 positions match TRBD2. V shed 5 bases and J 5 bases; nucleotides not matched to a gene: 9. Germline V gene lookup returns CDR1 SEHNR and CDR2 FQNEAQ (reference sequence). The CDR3 length is 15 residues. CDR3 coding DNA: TGTGCCAGCAGCAAAACCTTTAGCGGGAGTGAGACCCAGTACTTC. Residues: CASSKTFSGSETQYF. Looking up the rest from reference TRBV7-9 and TRBJ2-5 gives the full variable domain: DTGVSQNPRHKITKRGQNVTFRCDPISEHNRLYWYRQTLGQGPEFLTYFQNEAQLEKSRLLSDRFSAERPKGSFSTLEIQRTEQGDSAMYLCASSKTFSGSETQYFGPGTRLLVL.

This clonotype was counted only a few times. The rearrangement links TRBV15 to TRBJ1-5; unclear D gene. Germline assignment: CDR1 LNHNV and CDR2 YYDKDF (reference sequence). CDR3 length: 14 amino acids. Trimming removed 3 bases at V and 0 bases at J, with 6 bases between. CDR3 in DNA: TGTGCCACCAGCAGGGCCTTTAGCAATCAGCCCCAGCATTTT. This gives the protein CATSRAFSNQPQHF.

There are a few counts of this clonotype. The chain employs TRBV24-1 and TRBJ2-2, with 8 bases identical to TRBD1. The CDR3 is 16 amino acids. The trim removed 5 bases at V and 0 bases at J, leaving 4 bases unmatched. Germline CDR1 is KGHDR and CDR2 is SFDVKD. CDR3 residues: CATSVDRATNTGELFF. DNA of the CDR3: TGTGCCACCAGTGTGGACAGGGCAACGAACACCGGGGAGCTGTTTTTT.

The chain combines TRBV28 with TRBJ2-5; 15 bases map to TRBD2. V lost 5 bases and J lost 5; bases outside the gene matches: 6. The CDR3 extends over 16 amino acids. From germline, CDR1 is MDHEN and CDR2 SYDVKM. CDR3 region: CASSRGTSGGLETQYF. The CDR3 DNA is TGTGCCAGCAGTCGAGGGACTAGCGGGGGGCTGGAGACCCAGTACTTC.

This sequence joins TRBV7-9 and TRBJ2-3, with D unresolved. The CDR3 has 11 residues. Germline V CDR1 and CDR2: SEHNR, FQNEAQ (reference sequence). Deletions cut 10 bases from V and 3 bases from J, with 8 bases between. The CDR3 reads CAIAPTDTQYF. The CDR3 nucleotides are TGTGCCATCGCGCCTACAGATACGCAGTATTTT. Filled out from reference TRBV7-9 and TRBJ2-3, the complete variable domain reads DTGVSQNPRHKITKRGQNVTFRCDPISEHNRLYWYRQTLGQGPEFLTYFQNEAQLEKSRLLSDRFSAERPKGSFSTLEIQRTEQGDSAMYLCAIAPTDTQYFGPGTRLTVL.

The genes are TRBV5-1 and TRBJ2-1; TRBD1 matches 10 bases. Trimming cost V 3 bases and J 4 bases; bases outside gene matches: 4. This CDR3 comprises 15 residues. Germline V lookup: CDR1 SGHRS, CDR2 YFSETQ. This CDR3 is CASSSGTGVYNEQFF. Here the CDR3 DNA reads TGCGCCAGCAGCTCCGGGACAGGGGTATACAATGAGCAGTTCTTC.

This clonotype has more than one count but fewer than ten. The chain recombines TRBV5-5 with TRBJ2-1; 7 nucleotides agree with TRBD2. The length of the CDR3 is 15 residues. With V trimmed by 4 bases and J by 8 bases, 12 bases remained unmatched. Germline V gives CDR1 SGHKS, CDR2 YYEKEE (reference sequence). The CDR3 nucleotides read TGTGCCAGCAGCACGGAGCTAGCGGATTTCTATGAGCAGTTCTTC. Protein sequence: CASSTELADFYEQFF.

This clonotype was picked up a small number of times. The J gene is TRBJ1-4, the V gene TRBV5-1; D remains ambiguous. Per germline, CDR1 SGHRS and CDR2 YFSETQ. The CDR3 extends over 13 amino acids. V gave up 4 bases and J gave up 8 bases, with 12 bases separating them. DNA for the CDR3: TGCGCCAGCAGCCCCCAAGCGGGCGAAAAACTGTTTTTT. It specifies CASSPQAGEKLFF.

This clonotype appeared a few times. The chain couples TRBV12-3 or TRBV12-4 to TRBJ2-5; TRBD1 matches at 7 bases. V was pared by 7 bases and J by 1 base, with 6 bases of the junction left unmatched. The CDR3 length is 14 residues. The CDR3, as DNA: TGTGCCAGCACCTTGGGGACAGTCCAAGAGACCCAGTACTTC. It translates to CASTLGTVQETQYF.

The chain combines TRBV5-5 with TRBJ2-7; 8 positions agree with TRBD2. The germline CDR1 and CDR2 sequences are SGHKS and YYEKEE (reference sequence). The CDR3 runs to 15 residues. With 0 bases clipped from V and 2 bases from J, the junction kept 4 bases outside the gene matches. As DNA, the CDR3 is TGTGCCAGCAGCTTGGTCCTAGCGGGTCCCTACGAGCAGTACGTC. Its protein product is CASSLVLAGPYEQYV.

This clonotype was observed a handful of times. V gene TRBV18 combines with J gene TRBJ2-2, with D unresolved. The CDR3 consists of 15 residues. V was shortened by 0 bases and J by 4 bases, with 9 bases between the two germline ends. CDR1 is KGHSH, CDR2 LQKENI, per germline. CDR3 sequence reads: CASSPPEGLTGELFF. Here the CDR3 DNA reads TGTGCCAGCTCACCACCGGAAGGGCTCACCGGGGAGCTGTTTTTT.

This clonotype was seen a handful of times. The chain carries TRBV5-1 and TRBJ2-3; 9 bases align to TRBD1. The CDR3 is made up of 16 amino acids. The germline V gene encodes CDR1 SGHRS and CDR2 YFSETQ. V was clipped by 4 bases and J by 4 bases; unmatched bases: 10. DNA of the CDR3: TGCGCCAGCAGCGCCCGGGGACAGGGAGGAGCAGATACGCAGTATTTT. It is translated as CASSARGQGGADTQYF.

This clonotype has more than one count but fewer than ten. This chain links TRBV20-1 with TRBJ2-2; the D gene could be TRBD1 or TRBD2 (5 bases each). Per the germline V gene, CDR1 is DFQATT and CDR2 is SNEGSKA (reference sequence). This CDR3 region has 16 residues. Trimming took off 0 bases at V and 0 bases at J, with 11 bases between the two ends. The chain's CDR3 is CSARDPGPSNTGELFF. The CDR3 coding sequence is TGCAGTGCTAGAGACCCGGGACCCTCGAACACCGGGGAGCTGTTTTTT.

V and J are TRBV7-2 and TRBJ2-1, with 8 bases that match TRBD2. Germline-derived CDR1 and CDR2 are SGHTA and FQGNSA. The CDR3 sequence is 15 residues long. The V segment lost 1 base and the J segment 9 bases; nucleotides outside the gene matches: 8. CDR3 amino acids: CASSLGGLVTSEQFF. CDR3 DNA sequence: TGTGCCAGCAGCTTAGGGGGACTAGTGACTAGTGAGCAGTTCTTC.

This clonotype was detected only a few times. Here the CDR3 DNA reads TGTGCCACCAGCAGAGGGGTTTCGGTCGAGGAGCAGTTCTTC. Amino acids: CATSRGVSVEEQFF. The rearrangement uses TRBV15 and TRBJ2-1; no clear D. CDR3 length: 14 amino acids. CDR1 LNHNV and CDR2 YYDKDF come from the germline V gene (reference sequence). Trimming shortened V by 1 base and J by 10 bases, and 14 bases separated the two germline ends.

This clonotype was counted only a few times. The chain has TRBV9 and TRBJ2-5; the D is unclear. V was cut by 5 bases and J by 2 bases, with 10 bases left in between. CDR3 length equals 13 residues. CDR1 and CDR2 (germline): SGDLS, YYNGEE. The CDR3 DNA is TGTGCCAGCAGTGTGGCACCTCAAGAGACCCAGTACTTC. It encodes CASSVAPQETQYF.

The rearrangement joins TRBV10-2 to TRBJ2-2, with D possibly being TRBD2 (5 bases). V lost 7 bases and J 4 bases, leaving 7 bases between the germline ends. The CDR3 is made up of 12 amino acids. The germline V gene encodes CDR1 WSHSY and CDR2 SAAADI. CDR3 in amino acids: CASTGSTGELFF. For the CDR3, the DNA is TGCGCCAGCACTGGGAGCACCGGGGAGCTGTTTTTT.